This TCR beta chain was observed in a study of blood T cell repertoires in COVID-19. Per germline, CDR1 LNHDA and CDR2 SQIVND (reference sequence). Trimming left V 5 bases short and J 2 bases short, with 15 bases between. The CDR3 is 15 amino acids. The table came from immunoSEQ multiplex PCR; TCRdb's copy has only in-frame clones and leaves some out. Of 650,000 to 800,000 clones detected, approximately 90% appear once; the ten largest clones hold around 0.3%. The receptor was isolated from a woman aged 18-29 years with acute or convalescent COVID-19. The V and J genes are TRBV19 and TRBJ1-2; a possible D gene is TRBD1 (6 bases). The specimen was peripheral blood. CDR3 sequence: CASSRNRDLNYGYTF. CDR3 nucleotide sequence: TGTGCCAGTAGTCGGAACAGGGATCTCAACTATGGCTACACCTTC.